This T cell receptor beta chain stems from a study of shared T cell receptors in the human thymus. Germline-derived CDR1 and CDR2 are SGHAT and FQNNGV. Trimming pared 3 bases from V and 7 bases from J, leaving 7 bases between. The CDR3 is 11 residues long. The table came from immunoSEQ multiplex PCR; TCRdb's copy has only in-frame clones and leaves some out. The data show about 660,000 clones, around 87% seen once. These data were also filed under a second study, of human thymus T cells. As that report states: Corrective heart surgery yielded resections, and these provided the thymus tissue. An apparent bias in V and J gene usage was seen in thymic and blood repertoires.

This receptor was identified in a boy younger than two with a congenital heart defect. Sequencing was carried out using thymocytes. The V gene is TRBV11-2, the J gene TRBJ2-7; D not certain. CDR3: CASSFAREQYF. CDR3 sequence (DNA): TGTGCCAGCAGCTTCGCGAGGGAGCAGTACTTC. Supplemented by reference TRBV11-2 and TRBJ2-7, the full variable domain reads EAGVAQSPRYKIIEKRQSVAFWCNPISGHATLYWYQQILGQGPKLLIQFQNNGVVDDSQLPKDRFSAERLKGVDSTLKIQPAKLEDSAVYLCASSFAREQYFGPGTRLTVT.